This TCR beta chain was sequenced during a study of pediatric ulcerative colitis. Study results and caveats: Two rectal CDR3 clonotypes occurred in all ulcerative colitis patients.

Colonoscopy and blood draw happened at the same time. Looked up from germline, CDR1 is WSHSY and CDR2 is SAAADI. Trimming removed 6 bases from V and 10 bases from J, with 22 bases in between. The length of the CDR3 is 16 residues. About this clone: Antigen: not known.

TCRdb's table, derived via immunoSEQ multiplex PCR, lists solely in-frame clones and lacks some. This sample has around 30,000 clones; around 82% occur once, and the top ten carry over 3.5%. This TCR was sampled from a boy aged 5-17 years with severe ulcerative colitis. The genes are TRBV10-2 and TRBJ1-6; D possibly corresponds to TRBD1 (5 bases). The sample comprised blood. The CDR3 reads CASRDQTKSRGSPLHF. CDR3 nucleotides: TGCGCCAGCAGGGACCAAACAAAGTCCCGGGGGTCACCCCTCCACTTT.